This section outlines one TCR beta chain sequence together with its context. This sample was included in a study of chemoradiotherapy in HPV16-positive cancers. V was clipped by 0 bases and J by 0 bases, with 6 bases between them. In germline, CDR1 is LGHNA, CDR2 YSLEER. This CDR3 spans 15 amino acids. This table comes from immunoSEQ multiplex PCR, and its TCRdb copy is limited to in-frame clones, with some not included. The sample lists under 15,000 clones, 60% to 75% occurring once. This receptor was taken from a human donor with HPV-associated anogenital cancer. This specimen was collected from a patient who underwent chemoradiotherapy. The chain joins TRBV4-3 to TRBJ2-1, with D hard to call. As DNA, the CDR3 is TGCGCCAGCAGCCAAGATCAGAGCTCCTACAATGAGCAGTTCTTC. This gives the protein CASSQDQSSYNEQFF.